Below, 14 T cell receptor beta chains from the same sample are listed, as sequenced in a study of cytomegalovirus exposure and HLA in healthy donors. This PCR relied on a set of 60 Vbeta primers and 13 Jbeta primers. TCRdb's copy holds only in-frame clones and misses some; the assay was immunoSEQ multiplex PCR. The sample includes 160,000 or so clones, roughly 70% of them seen just once. Sequenced input: PBMCs. These receptors were collected from a woman in her thirties in good health and CMV-seronegative.

V and J are TRBV7-2 and TRBJ2-1, with D perhaps TRBD2 (5 bases). The V gene lost 1 base and the J gene lost 3 bases, with 13 bases spanning the gap. The germline CDR1 and CDR2 sequences are SGHTA and FQGNSA. The CDR3 loop spans 16 amino acids. The CDR3, as DNA: TGTGCCAGCAGCTTAGGGAGGCGGAGAGACTACAATGAGCAGTTCTTC. It is translated as CASSLGRRRDYNEQFF.

The V and J genes are TRBV7-8 and TRBJ2-1; TRBD2 matches at 7 bases. The CDR3 loop spans 13 amino acids. Germline V gives CDR1 SGHVS, CDR2 FQNEAQ. Germline trimming cut 5 bases from V and 6 bases from J; bases unmatched to any gene: 4. In DNA, the CDR3 is TGTGCCAGCAGCGCGGGGAGGGCCAATGAGCAGTTCTTC. This gives the protein CASSAGRANEQFF.

This chain uses TRBV7-8 with TRBJ2-2, with D perhaps TRBD2 (6 bases). The CDR3 has 15 residues. V was trimmed by 5 bases and J by 2 bases, leaving 12 bases between them. Germline CDR1 reads SGHVS; CDR2 reads FQNEAQ. The CDR3 here is CASSIIAENTGELFF. The DNA for the CDR3 is TGTGCCAGCAGCATCATAGCGGAAAACACCGGGGAGCTGTTTTTT.

This clone was observed a single time. V is TRBV5-1 and J is TRBJ2-1; 8 bases agree with TRBD2. V was pared by 2 bases and J by 4 bases, with 8 bases of the junction left unmatched. Germline lookup yields CDR1 SGHRS and CDR2 YFSETQ. This CDR3 spans 16 amino acids. The CDR3 sequence: CASSFFSGNSYNEQFF. The CDR3 region has the DNA TGCGCCAGCAGCTTCTTTAGCGGGAACTCGTACAATGAGCAGTTCTTC.

The sample holds a few counts of this clone. Here the CDR3 DNA reads TGTGCCAGCAGCTTAAGACAGTACAATGAGCAGTTCTTC. Amino acid sequence: CASSLRQYNEQFF. The chain employs TRBV7-2 and TRBJ2-1; maybe TRBD1 (5 bases). V was clipped by 2 bases and J by 4 bases, with 6 bases between them. The germline gives CDR1 SGHTA, CDR2 FQGNSA. The CDR3 runs 13 residues.

Comments on this clone: Different DNA sequences within this sample yield the same CDR3. The chain joins TRBV6-1 to TRBJ2-1; D remains ambiguous. The length of the CDR3 is 12 residues. Germline V gene data show CDR1 as MNHNS and CDR2 as SASEGT. Trimming shortened V by 5 bases and J by 8 bases, and 10 bases separated the two germline ends. The CDR3 loop is CASSTRVDEQFF. The CDR3, as DNA: TGTGCCAGCAGTACCCGGGTTGATGAGCAGTTCTTC.

The chain combines TRBV6-6 with TRBJ2-7; TRBD1 matches at 7 bases. V dropped 7 bases and J dropped 2; count of bases not matched to a gene: 5. Germline CDR1 MNHNY, CDR2 SVGAGI (reference sequence). The CDR3 length is 13 residues. The CDR3 spells CASKTGKTYEQYF. CDR3 nucleotide sequence: TGTGCCAGCAAGACAGGGAAAACCTACGAGCAGTACTTC.

The rearrangement joins TRBV4-3 to TRBJ2-7, with TRBD2 identical over 12 bases. The CDR3 runs to 16 residues. Germline V lookup: CDR1 LGHNA, CDR2 YSLEER. Trimming cost V 0 bases and J 2 bases; bases outside gene matches: 2. The CDR3 sequence is CASSQDWTSGAYEQYF. In nucleotides, the CDR3 is TGCGCCAGCAGCCAAGATTGGACTAGCGGGGCCTACGAGCAGTACTTC.

The table lists this clone with a few counts. This sequence joins TRBV28 and TRBJ2-1; 10 nucleotides agree with TRBD2. The trim removed 10 bases at V and 7 bases at J, leaving 10 bases unmatched. Germline V CDR1 and CDR2: MDHEN, SYDVKM. The CDR3 consists of 14 residues. The CDR3 protein is CATLSGRALNEQFF. The CDR3 region has the DNA TGTGCCACCCTCAGCGGGAGGGCCTTGAATGAGCAGTTCTTC.

The chain carries TRBV11-1 and TRBJ1-3, with a tentative D call TRBD1 (6 bases). CDR1 and CDR2 from the germline V gene are SGHAT and FQDESV (reference sequence). V was cut by 5 bases and J by 0 bases, with 11 bases left in between. CDR3 length equals 15 residues. The CDR3 DNA reads TGTGCCAGCAGCCCGGGGGGCAGCTCTGGAAACACCATATATTTT. The encoded protein is CASSPGGSSGNTIYF.

V usage is TRBV27 and J usage is TRBJ2-2; the match to TRBD1 covers 9 bases. The CDR3 spans 14 residues. V lost 6 bases to trimming and J lost 6 bases; unmatched junction nucleotides: 5. CDR1 is MNHEY, CDR2 SMNVEV, per germline (reference sequence). In DNA form, the CDR3 reads TGTGCCAGCAGACTTCACAGGGGGCCCGGGGAGCTGTTTTTT. Translating it yields CASRLHRGPGELFF.

This rearrangement joins TRBV19 to TRBJ2-2; D remains ambiguous. Germline V gene lookup returns CDR1 LNHDA and CDR2 SQIVND (reference sequence). Trimming cost V 9 bases and J 0 bases, with 17 bases left between them. The CDR3 totals 16 residues. CDR3 in DNA: TGTGCCAGCCAGAGGTTCGAGGCGACGAACACCGGGGAGCTGTTTTTT. It encodes CASQRFEATNTGELFF.

The chain has TRBV27 and TRBJ1-2, with 8 bases identical to TRBD1. V lost 4 bases and J lost 8; bases outside the gene matches: 6. CDR1 is MNHEY, CDR2 SMNVEV, per germline (reference sequence). The length of the CDR3 is 13 residues. The CDR3 loop reads CASSSTGVGGYTF. The CDR3, as DNA: TGTGCCAGCAGTTCGACAGGGGTGGGAGGCTACACCTTC.

The chain is built from TRBV5-1 and TRBJ2-1, with a tentative D call TRBD1 (5 bases). Germline CDR1 is SGHRS and CDR2 is YFSETQ. Between the trimmed V and J ends, which lost 7 bases and 5 bases, there was a span of 16 bases. The length of the CDR3 is 14 residues. The CDR3: CASGIQDINNEQFF. The DNA for the CDR3 is TGCGCCAGCGGAATCCAGGACATTAACAATGAGCAGTTCTTC.